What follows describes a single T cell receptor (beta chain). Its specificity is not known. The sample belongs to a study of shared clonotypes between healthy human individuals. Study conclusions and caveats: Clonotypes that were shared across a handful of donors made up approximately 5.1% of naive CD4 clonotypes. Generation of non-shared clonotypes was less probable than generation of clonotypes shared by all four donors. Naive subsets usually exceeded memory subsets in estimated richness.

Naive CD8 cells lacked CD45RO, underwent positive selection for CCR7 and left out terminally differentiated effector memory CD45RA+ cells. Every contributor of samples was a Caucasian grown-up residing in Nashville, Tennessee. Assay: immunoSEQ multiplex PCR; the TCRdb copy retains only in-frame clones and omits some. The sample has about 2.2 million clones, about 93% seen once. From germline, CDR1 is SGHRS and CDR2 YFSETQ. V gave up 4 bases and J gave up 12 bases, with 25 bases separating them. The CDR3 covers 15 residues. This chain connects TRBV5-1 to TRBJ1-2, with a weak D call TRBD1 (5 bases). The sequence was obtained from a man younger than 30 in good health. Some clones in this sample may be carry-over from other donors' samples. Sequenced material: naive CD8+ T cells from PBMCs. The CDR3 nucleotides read TGCGCCAGCAGCCCTGCCCCAGGGACCTTCTTCGGGGACACCTTC. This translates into CASSPAPGTFFGDTF.